The 32 T cell receptor beta chains presented below share a single source sample, sequenced in a study of PD-1 blockade in classical Hodgkin lymphoma. As to time point: cycle 4 day 1 (C4D1), after five to seven weeks of nivolumab. Brentuximab vedotin exposure varied, and every patient relapsed after autologous stem cell transplantation. The data were produced by immunoSEQ multiplex PCR, yet TCRdb's version contains in-frame clones alone and is incomplete. The sample carries tens of thousands of clones, roughly 70% recorded once. This material consisted of peripheral blood mononuclear cells (PBMCs), taken before the fourth cycle of nivolumab. Every receptor here comes from a human donor with classical Hodgkin lymphoma.

The chain uses TRBV28 and TRBJ1-5, with TRBD1 as a possible D gene (5 bases). The V end lost 7 bases, the J end lost 5 bases, and 15 bases lay between the germline ends. The CDR3 is 14 residues long. From germline, CDR1 is MDHEN and CDR2 SYDVKM. The CDR3 is CASNPGLQDQPQHF. The CDR3, as DNA: TGTGCCAGCAACCCGGGACTACAGGATCAGCCCCAGCATTTT.

V is TRBV4-3 and J is TRBJ2-1; 11 bases fit TRBD2. The length of the CDR3 is 16 residues. Germline CDR1 is LGHNA and CDR2 is YSLEER. V lost 0 bases to trimming and J lost 4 bases; unmatched junction nucleotides: 2. CDR3 sequence reads: CASSQDVAGGYNEQFF. The DNA for the CDR3 is TGCGCCAGCAGCCAAGATGTAGCGGGGGGGTACAATGAGCAGTTCTTC.

This chain links TRBV9 with TRBJ1-5, with D uncertain. Trimming pared 0 bases from V and 6 bases from J, leaving 7 bases between. CDR1 SGDLS and CDR2 YYNGEE come from the germline V gene. This CDR3 has 13 amino acids. The CDR3 here is CASSVGPSQPQHF. Here the CDR3 DNA reads TGTGCCAGCAGCGTAGGACCTAGTCAGCCCCAGCATTTT.

This clone appeared a few times. A clone one base away is much larger, so this may be a read error. The chain couples TRBV7-8 to TRBJ1-1; a weak D match, TRBD1 (6 bases). V was clipped by 3 bases and J by 2 bases, with 7 bases between them. Per the germline V gene, CDR1 is SGHVS and CDR2 is FQNEAQ. The length of the CDR3 is 13 residues. The CDR3 region is CASSFRGNTEAFF. The CDR3 nucleotides are TGTGCCAGCAGCTTCAGGGGCAACACTGAAGCTTTCTTT.

The J gene is TRBJ2-3, the V gene TRBV18; D is perhaps TRBD2 (6 bases). This CDR3 has 15 residues. V was pared by 2 bases and J by 5 bases, with 14 bases between. Germline-derived CDR1 and CDR2 are KGHSH and LQKENI. As DNA, the CDR3 is TGTGCCAGCTCACCAGTGGAGGGAAGGAAAGATACGCAGTATTTT. Protein sequence: CASSPVEGRKDTQYF.

In the case of this clone: This sample also contains other DNA sequences that code for the same CDR3. The chain combines TRBV6-1 with TRBJ1-2; D is perhaps TRBD1 (5 bases). The germline V and J ends were trimmed by 6 bases and 7 bases, with 9 bases remaining between them. CDR3 length equals 11 residues. Germline V lookup: CDR1 MNHNS, CDR2 SASEGT. This chain's CDR3 is CASRGAGGYTF. CDR3 nucleotides: TGTGCCAGCAGAGGGGCGGGTGGCTACACCTTC.

This clone is termed medium-sized. J is TRBJ1-3 and V is TRBV19; tentatively, D is TRBD1 (5 bases). The V gene's germline CDR1 is LNHDA and CDR2 SQIVND (reference sequence). CDR3 size: 12 residues. The ends were cut back, 8 bases at V and 3 bases at J, with 8 bases in the middle. CDR3 sequence reads: CASEGYGNTIYF. The CDR3 DNA reads TGTGCCAGTGAGGGGTATGGAAACACCATATATTTT.

The chain links TRBV2 to TRBJ1-2, with TRBD1 as a possible D gene (5 bases). V was shortened by 6 bases and J by 4 bases, with 12 bases between the two germline ends. The CDR3 is 13 amino acids. Germline V gene sequence: CDR1 SNHLY, CDR2 FYNNEI. CDR3 nucleotide sequence: TGTGCCAGCAGGGCCGACAGCCCCTATGGCTACACCTTC. Protein: CASRADSPYGYTF.

This chain joins TRBV6-4 and TRBJ2-3; maybe TRBD1 (6 bases). Germline V gene lookup returns CDR1 MRHNA and CDR2 SNTAGT. Trimming removed 6 bases at V and 6 bases at J, with 19 bases between. This CDR3 is 15 amino acids long. The CDR3 spells CASSAGQSPRDTQYF. DNA for the CDR3: TGTGCCAGCAGCGCCGGACAGTCCCCAAGGGATACGCAGTATTTT.

The chain uses TRBV7-6 and TRBJ2-2; tentatively, D is TRBD2 (6 bases). Germline V lookup: CDR1 SGHVS, CDR2 FNYEAQ. V was shortened by 1 base and J by 0 bases, with 9 bases between the two germline ends. The CDR3 sequence is 16 residues long. Written as DNA, the CDR3 is TGTGCCAGCAGCTTAGAGGCGGGAACGAACACCGGGGAGCTGTTTTTT. This encodes CASSLEAGTNTGELFF.

This clone occurred many times. This rearrangement joins TRBV28 to TRBJ2-7, with 10 bases fitting TRBD2. CDR1 is MDHEN, CDR2 SYDVKM, per germline. This CDR3 is built from 13 residues. Trimming cost V 6 bases and J 4 bases; bases outside gene matches: 3. CDR3 DNA sequence: TGTGCCAGCAGGACTAGCGGGCTGTACGAGCAGTACTTC. It translates to CASRTSGLYEQYF.

This chain links TRBV5-6 with TRBJ2-7; the D gene is possibly TRBD2 (5 bases). Trimming shortened V by 5 bases and J by 0 bases, and 15 bases separated the two germline ends. Germline-derived CDR1 and CDR2 are SGHDT and YYEEEE. The CDR3 covers 15 residues. The CDR3: CASRPSSDLSYEQYF. The CDR3 DNA reads as TGTGCCAGCAGACCTAGCTCGGACCTCTCCTACGAGCAGTACTTC.

J is TRBJ1-3 and V is TRBV7-6, with 7 bases that match TRBD1. Per the germline V gene, CDR1 is SGHVS and CDR2 is FNYEAQ. The CDR3 totals 16 residues. V lost 5 bases and J lost 0; bases outside the gene matches: 7. The CDR3 DNA follows: TGTGCCAGCAGCCCGTTGGGACAGAGCTCTGGAAACACCATATATTTT. Its translation: CASSPLGQSSGNTIYF.

The sample holds one count of this clone. The chain has TRBV6-6 and TRBJ2-5, with 7 bases fitting TRBD1. With 7 bases clipped from V and 5 bases from J, the junction kept 10 bases outside the gene matches. From germline, CDR1 is MNHNY and CDR2 SVGAGI (reference sequence). The CDR3 is 14 residues long. DNA for the CDR3: TGTGCCAGCACTTTCTTTTCGACAGGGGAGACCCAGTACTTC. Its protein is CASTFFSTGETQYF.

V is TRBV18 and J is TRBJ2-1, with TRBD1 as a possible D gene (6 bases). This CDR3 region has 17 residues. The V end was cut by 5 bases, the J end by 7 bases, with 24 bases between. Germline values: CDR1 KGHSH, CDR2 LQKENI. The CDR3: CASSIFGQSNFGNEQFF. The CDR3 nucleotides read TGTGCCAGCTCAATCTTCGGACAGTCCAATTTCGGGAATGAGCAGTTCTTC.

The CDR3 protein is CASSRTSLLTYEQYF. CDR3 DNA: TGTGCCAGCAGTAGGACTAGCCTACTCACCTACGAGCAGTACTTC. The chain joins TRBV13 to TRBJ2-7; 8 bases line up with TRBD2. Per the germline V gene, CDR1 is PRHDT and CDR2 is FYEKMQ (reference sequence). Losses at the gene ends were 6 bases for V and 2 bases for J; bases not matched to a gene: 9. CDR3 length: 15 amino acids. Looking up the rest from reference TRBV13 and TRBJ2-7 gives the full variable domain: AAGVIQSPRHLIKEKRETATLKCYPIPRHDTVYWYQQGPGQDPQFLISFYEKMQSDKGSIPDRFSAQQFSDYHSELNMSSLELGDSALYFCASSRTSLLTYEQYFGPGTRLTVT.

This sequence joins TRBV10-3 and TRBJ2-3, with 7 bases identical to TRBD1. CDR3 length: 16 amino acids. Germline V CDR1 and CDR2: ENHRY, SYGVKD. V was pared by 0 bases and J by 1 base, with 4 bases of the junction left unmatched. CDR3 residues: CAISESKGAGTDTQYF. CDR3 coding DNA: TGTGCCATCAGTGAGTCGAAGGGGGCGGGCACAGATACGCAGTATTTT.

The chain couples TRBV6-6 to TRBJ2-4; D is undetermined. The ends were cut back, 1 base at V and 0 bases at J, with 7 bases in the middle. The V gene's germline CDR1 is MNHNY and CDR2 SVGAGI (reference sequence). The CDR3 has 15 residues. This CDR3 reads CASSYLEIAKNIQYF. The DNA of the CDR3 is TGTGCCAGCAGTTACTTGGAGATAGCCAAAAACATTCAGTACTTC.

The J gene is TRBJ2-7, the V gene TRBV7-2; unclear D gene. Per germline, CDR1 SGHTA and CDR2 FQGNSA. Deletions cut 1 base from V and 0 bases from J, with 10 bases between. The length of the CDR3 is 15 residues. The chain's CDR3 is CASSLDGLSSYEQYF. The CDR3 nucleotides read TGTGCCAGCAGCTTAGACGGGTTGAGCTCCTACGAGCAGTACTTC.

The J gene is TRBJ2-2, the V gene TRBV5-1; D may be TRBD2 (6 bases). V was clipped by 0 bases and J by 4 bases, with 10 bases between them. The germline CDR1 and CDR2 sequences are SGHRS and YFSETQ. The CDR3 contains 15 residues. The CDR3 region has the DNA TGCGCCAGCAGCTTGGCCCAGGGAGGCACCGGGGAGCTGTTTTTT. Encoded protein: CASSLAQGGTGELFF.

This clone has ten or more counts. The rearrangement links TRBV7-6 to TRBJ2-7; D remains unclear. CDR1 SGHVS and CDR2 FNYEAQ come from the germline V gene. This CDR3 contains 14 residues. V shed 0 bases and J shed 0 bases, with 6 bases lying between them. CDR3 loop: CASSLADNSYEQYF. The CDR3 bases are TGTGCCAGCAGCTTAGCAGACAACTCCTACGAGCAGTACTTC.

In this sample, this clone turned up a few times. The chain has TRBV30 and TRBJ2-2; tentatively, D is TRBD1 or TRBD2 (5 bases each). The V end was cut by 3 bases, the J end by 7 bases, with 12 bases between. The CDR3 contains 13 residues. Germline-derived CDR1 and CDR2 are GTSNPN and SVGIG (reference sequence). Here the CDR3 DNA reads TGTGCCTGGAGCGAGGGGCAAGGCGGGGAGCTGTTTTTT. Translated: CAWSEGQGGELFF.

J is TRBJ2-1 and V is TRBV5-4; D is uncertain. CDR3 length equals 14 residues. Trimming pared 7 bases from V and 5 bases from J, leaving 16 bases between. Germline V CDR1 and CDR2: SGHNT, YYREEE (reference sequence). In DNA form, the CDR3 reads TGTGCCAGCTTCTCTTGGAGTCCCCACAATGAGCAGTTCTTC. Translation: CASFSWSPHNEQFF.

The chain combines TRBV6-6 with TRBJ1-3; D is unclear. Germline loops: CDR1 MNHNY, CDR2 SVGAGI (reference sequence). This CDR3 spans 15 amino acids. V lost 5 bases to trimming and J lost 2 bases, with 13 bases between them. The CDR3 protein is CASSKTPSTGNTIYF. The CDR3 coding sequence is TGTGCCAGCAGTAAAACACCTTCTACTGGAAACACCATATATTTT.

The genes are TRBV4-3 and TRBJ2-1; 12 nucleotides match TRBD2. There are 15 residues in the CDR3. V shed 0 bases and J 14 bases; nucleotides not matched to a gene: 8. Germline-derived CDR1 and CDR2 are LGHNA and YSLEER. The CDR3 coding sequence is TGCGCCAGCAGCCAAGATATTGGACTAGCGGGGATGGAGTTCTTC. This encodes CASSQDIGLAGMEFF.

This clone was found a few times. This sequence joins TRBV4-1 and TRBJ1-5; tentative D call: TRBD1 (5 bases). The CDR3 runs 15 residues. Germline V gene lookup returns CDR1 MGHRA and CDR2 YSYEKL. Trimming pared 0 bases from V and 5 bases from J, leaving 11 bases between. CDR3 in amino acids: CASSQDGREDQPQHF. DNA for the CDR3: TGCGCCAGCAGCCAAGACGGCAGGGAAGATCAGCCCCAGCATTTT.

V gene TRBV13 combines with J gene TRBJ1-2, with D perhaps matching TRBD1 (5 bases). Looked up from germline, CDR1 is PRHDT and CDR2 is FYEKMQ (reference sequence). The CDR3 is 13 residues long. V lost 3 bases to trimming and J lost 10 bases, with 15 bases between them. DNA for the CDR3: TGTGCCAGCAGCTTCCGGGACGCCGGACCCTACACCTTC. It yields the protein CASSFRDAGPYTF.

The chain combines TRBV6-5 with TRBJ2-3; TRBD1 matches at 9 bases. Germline trimming cut 6 bases from V and 4 bases from J; bases unmatched to any gene: 2. The germline V gene has CDR1 MNHEY and CDR2 SVGAGI. This CDR3 spans 13 amino acids. Here the CDR3 DNA reads TGTGCCAGCAGACGACAGGGGGCAGATACGCAGTATTTT. Translating gives CASRRQGADTQYF.

The J gene is TRBJ2-5, the V gene TRBV6-5; tentatively, D is TRBD1 (6 bases). The better agreement between TRBJ2-7 and the DNA end casts doubt on the J call. The CDR3 contains 15 residues. CDR1 is MNHEY, CDR2 SVGAGI, per germline. The CDR3 is CASSYKTGKSYEQYF. CDR3 sequence (DNA): TGTGCCAGCAGTTACAAGACAGGAAAAAGCTACGAGCAGTACTTC.

This chain joins TRBV29-1 and TRBJ2-7; 9 positions agree with TRBD1. Trimming took 5 bases from V and 0 from J; bases not matched to a gene: 2. This CDR3 is 13 amino acids long. CDR1 is SQVTM, CDR2 ANQGSEA, per germline. CDR3 sequence reads: CSVWTGASYEQYF. In DNA form, the CDR3 reads TGCAGCGTTTGGACAGGGGCCTCCTACGAGCAGTACTTC.

This chain connects TRBV6-6 to TRBJ1-5; 7 bases align to TRBD1. V was pared by 7 bases and J by 2 bases, with 2 bases of the junction left unmatched. Germline lookup yields CDR1 MNHNY and CDR2 SVGAGI (reference sequence). This CDR3 spans 13 amino acids. The CDR3 sequence is CASKGTGNQPQHF. The CDR3 coding sequence is TGTGCCAGCAAAGGGACAGGCAATCAGCCCCAGCATTTT.

The gene calls are TRBV30 and TRBJ1-1; possible D gene TRBD1, 5 bases. This CDR3 comprises 12 residues. Germline V gene sequence: CDR1 GTSNPN, CDR2 SVGIG (reference sequence). Trimming removed 3 bases from V and 3 bases from J, with 8 bases in between. In nucleotides, the CDR3 is TGTGCCTGGAGGCAGGGCTACACTGAAGCTTTCTTT. It yields the protein CAWRQGYTEAFF.